This passage covers 21 T cell receptor beta chains from one sample sequenced in a study of patients and donors after allogeneic stem cell transplantation. Each CDR3 protein is one row after TCRdb ran MiXCR on the RT-PCR reads. The sample gives about 2,600 distinct CDR3 sequences, around a sixth of which show up once; just under 20% is in the top ten. Sequenced: blood, either unsorted or a sorted T cell fraction (not recorded which). The receptors originated from a human donor who was either an allogeneic HSCT recipient or a stem cell or donor lymphocyte infusion donor (not recorded which). It is not recorded whose cells these are; they may come from a transplant donor.

The V gene is TRBV2, the J gene TRBJ2-3; D might be TRBD1 (6 bases). The V end lost 4 bases, the J end lost 6 bases, and 11 bases lay between the germline ends. Germline-derived CDR1 and CDR2 are SNHLY and FYNNEI. CDR3 length: 13 residues. The CDR3 DNA is TGTGCCAGCAGTGCGGACAGAATGGATACGCAGTATTTT. Its protein is CASSADRMDTQYF.

Judged by abundance, this clonotype is medium-sized. V and J are TRBV3-1 and TRBJ1-2, with D unclear. Germline loops: CDR1 LGHDT, CDR2 YNNKEL (reference sequence). V shed 1 base and J shed 0 bases, with 3 bases lying between them. This CDR3 spans 13 amino acids. The CDR3 bases are TGTGCCAGCAGCCAAGGTCCTAACTATGGCTACACCTTC. As protein: CASSQGPNYGYTF.

There are a few counts of this clonotype. The chain has TRBV28 and TRBJ2-7; tentatively, D is TRBD2 (5 bases). Germline CDR1 reads MDHEN; CDR2 reads SYDVKM. Trimming removed 5 bases from V and 3 bases from J, with 8 bases in between. The CDR3 covers 12 residues. The CDR3 DNA reads TGTGCCAGCAGTCCCGGGATCTACGAGCAGTACTTC. Amino acid sequence: CASSPGIYEQYF.

On this clonotype: The junction departs from the called germline gene at one end, perhaps through a read error. The CDR3 DNA is TGCAGTGCAAGAGAGGCGGACAGGGCACTATCCTATGGCTACACCTTC. This codes for CSAREADRALSYGYTF. The V and J genes are TRBV20-1 and TRBJ1-2; the match to TRBD1 covers 8 bases. The CDR3 is 16 amino acids. Germline CDR1 reads DFQATT; CDR2 reads SNEGSKA (reference sequence).

This clonotype has a handful of counts. This rearrangement joins TRBV5-6 to TRBJ2-1, with D perhaps TRBD2 (6 bases). Germline values: CDR1 SGHDT, CDR2 YYEEEE. The CDR3 runs to 15 residues. V shed 5 bases and J shed 0 bases, with 12 bases lying between them. The CDR3 DNA reads as TGTGCCAGCAGTCGGGACTGGAGCTCCTACAATGAGCAGTTCTTC. Amino acids: CASSRDWSSYNEQFF.

The chain carries TRBV15 and TRBJ1-1; D remains ambiguous. V lost 3 bases, J lost 0 bases, and 8 bases lay in between. CDR3 length: 14 residues. Germline V gives CDR1 LNHNV, CDR2 YYDKDF (reference sequence). CDR3 region: CATSRDRVNTEAFF. The CDR3 DNA reads TGTGCCACCAGCAGGGACCGGGTGAACACTGAAGCTTTCTTT.

This clonotype was observed a handful of times. The chain couples TRBV14 to TRBJ2-2, with D possibly TRBD1 on 5 matching bases. The CDR3 has 13 amino acids. From germline, CDR1 is SGHDN and CDR2 FVKESK. Trimming stripped 4 bases from V and 4 bases from J, with 7 bases between. The CDR3 region has the DNA TGTGCCAGCAGCCGACAGACCACCGGGGAGCTGTTTTTT. The encoded protein is CASSRQTTGELFF.

This clonotype is labeled as medium-sized. This chain connects TRBV11-2 to TRBJ2-3; 11 bases are a match to TRBD2. The V segment lost 0 bases and the J segment 2 bases; nucleotides outside the gene matches: 1. Germline values: CDR1 SGHAT, CDR2 FQNNGV. This CDR3 spans 16 amino acids. CDR3 region: CASSLEGLAATDTQYF. The CDR3 DNA reads TGTGCCAGCAGCTTAGAGGGACTAGCGGCCACAGATACGCAGTATTTT.

This clonotype was counted only a few times. V gene TRBV12-2 combines with J gene TRBJ2-1; the table's D call, TRBD2, has no DNA check behind it. TRBV12-2 is classified as a pseudogene. This CDR3 has 16 residues. The CDR3 region is CASRLAPWRAYNEQFF. DNA for the CDR3: TGTGCAAGTCGCTTAGCCCCTTGGCGGGCCTACAATGAGCAGTTCTTC.

Relative to its sample, this clonotype is large. This chain links TRBV29-1 with TRBJ2-7, with 7 bases fitting TRBD1. CDR3 length: 15 amino acids. In germline, CDR1 is SQVTM, CDR2 ANQGSEA. With V trimmed by 5 bases and J by 7 bases, 17 bases remained unmatched. The CDR3 bases are TGCAGCGTTACGAGCCGGGACAGCCAAGGATGGGAGCAGTACTTC. Translation gives CSVTSRDSQGWEQYF.

The gene calls are TRBV7-2 and TRBJ2-1; D not resolved. Germline CDR1 and CDR2: SGHTA and FQGNSA. Trimming pared 5 bases from V and 7 bases from J, leaving 12 bases between. This CDR3 region has 13 residues. The CDR3 nucleotides are TGTGCCAGCAGCCCTCTTGTAGGGAATGAGCAGTTCTTC. Protein sequence: CASSPLVGNEQFF.

The J gene is TRBJ1-1, the V gene TRBV5-1, with TRBD1 matching 7 bases. The germline V gene has CDR1 SGHRS and CDR2 YFSETQ. Trimming cost V 6 bases and J 8 bases; bases outside gene matches: 4. CDR3 length: 11 amino acids. CDR3 sequence reads: CASKGAGEAFF. As DNA, the CDR3 is TGCGCCAGCAAGGGGGCAGGCGAAGCTTTCTTT.

V usage is TRBV11-2 and J usage is TRBJ2-5; unclear D gene. Trimming pared 5 bases from V and 5 bases from J, leaving 12 bases between. This CDR3 contains 13 residues. Germline CDR1 SGHAT, CDR2 FQNNGV. The CDR3: CASSRQSRETQYF. The CDR3 DNA follows: TGTGCCAGCAGCCGTCAGTCCAGGGAGACCCAGTACTTC.

This clonotype was counted a few times. The V and J genes are TRBV28 and TRBJ2-7, with D uncertain. CDR1 is MDHEN and CDR2 is SYDVKM in the germline V gene. Trimming cost V 3 bases and J 0 bases, with 6 bases left between them. This CDR3 is built from 13 residues. CDR3 bases: TGTGCCAGCAGTTTTCACAACTCCTACGAGCAGTACTTC. It codes for CASSFHNSYEQYF.

This chain connects TRBV9 to TRBJ1-1, with D hard to call. CDR3 size: 13 residues. With 4 bases removed from V and 6 bases from J, the gap between germline ends came to 13 bases. CDR1 and CDR2 from the germline V gene are SGDLS and YYNGEE. The CDR3 sequence: CASSPRGRAEAFF. The CDR3 nucleotides read TGTGCCAGCAGCCCCAGAGGGAGGGCTGAAGCTTTCTTT.

This clonotype appeared a few times. The J gene is TRBJ2-1, the V gene TRBV5-1; 7 bases map to TRBD2. The length of the CDR3 is 15 residues. Germline-derived CDR1 and CDR2 are SGHRS and YFSETQ. The CDR3: CDLKSGTKGNNEQFF. CDR3 nucleotide sequence: TGCGACCTGAAATCCGGGACTAAGGGGAACAATGAGCAGTTCTTC.

This clonotype is deemed medium-sized. The chain is built from TRBV7-9 and TRBJ2-3; 7 nucleotides align to TRBD2. Germline V gene lookup returns CDR1 SEHNR and CDR2 FQNEAQ (reference sequence). Germline trimming cut 4 bases from V and 0 bases from J; bases unmatched to any gene: 10. The CDR3 is 17 amino acids. CDR3 amino acids: CASSSLGLAESTDTQYF. CDR3 nucleotide sequence: TGTGCCAGCAGCTCCCTGGGGCTAGCGGAAAGCACAGATACGCAGTATTTT.

The chain joins TRBV7-2 to TRBJ2-3; perhaps TRBD1 as D (5 bases). The CDR3 is 14 residues long. Germline lookup yields CDR1 SGHTA and CDR2 FQGNSA. V lost 5 bases and J 5 bases, leaving 14 bases between the germline ends. CDR3 protein: CASSPNRLQDTQYF. The CDR3 DNA is TGTGCCAGCAGCCCTAACAGGCTGCAAGATACGCAGTATTTT. The full variable domain, in which reference TRBV7-2 and TRBJ2-3 provide the parts outside the CDR3, is GAGVSQSPSNKVTEKGKDVELRCDPISGHTALYWYRQSLGQGLEFLIYFQGNSAPDKSGLPSDRFSAERTGGSVSTLTIQRTQQEDSAVYLCASSPNRLQDTQYFGPGTRLTVL.

This clonotype is labeled medium-sized (0.01 to 0.1%). The chain is built from TRBV7-2 and TRBJ2-7; 12 nucleotides align to TRBD2. V lost 5 bases to trimming and J lost 1 base; unmatched junction nucleotides: 6. Germline CDR1 is SGHTA and CDR2 is FQGNSA. This CDR3 has 16 residues. The CDR3 DNA sequence: TGTGCCAGCAGCCAATACGGGACTAGCGGGTCCTACGAGCAGTACTTC. Translation gives CASSQYGTSGSYEQYF.

The chain recombines TRBV5-1 with TRBJ2-7; no definite D call. Germline CDR1 reads SGHRS; CDR2 reads YFSETQ. The CDR3 contains 12 residues. Trimming took 7 bases from V and 4 from J, leaving 12 bases between them. CDR3 sequence reads: CASSTGGYEQYF. CDR3 in DNA: TGCGCCAGCTCCACCGGTGGATACGAGCAGTACTTC.

The rearrangement joins TRBV21-1 to TRBJ1-5. TRBV21-1 is described as a pseudogene. The length of the CDR3 is 16 residues. CDR3 sequence reads: CASSKHGNDSNQPQHF. CDR3 nucleotide sequence: TGTGCCAGCAGCAAACATGGCAACGATAGCAATCAGCCCCAGCATTTT.